This TCR beta chain was retrieved from a study of molecular identifiers for immune sequencing clone quantification. The J segment lost 4 bases and the V segment lost 3 bases, leaving 9 bases of the junction unmatched. Per the germline V gene, CDR1 is SGHDT and CDR2 is YYEEEE. This CDR3 is 15 amino acids long. One entry per CDR3 protein, called by TCRdb with MiXCR from the PCR reads. The sample contains a few hundred thousand distinct CDR3 sequences, 24% of which appear only once. Sorting isolated naive CD8 T cells as CD8+CD4-CCR7+CD45RA+ events. The sample taken for sequencing was naive CD8+ T cells from blood, with Jurkat cell RNA spiked in. As to subset: FACS-sorted CD8+CD4-CCR7+CD45RA+ naive T cells. The source of this sequence is a human donor in good health. Some libraries in this study had Jurkat cell RNA spiked in. V is TRBV5-6 and J is TRBJ1-1, with 7 bases identical to TRBD1. The CDR3, as DNA: TGTGCCAGCAGCTCCCGGGACAGCTCATTCACTGAAGCTTTCTTT. This gives the protein CASSSRDSSFTEAFF.